The clone carrying this T cell receptor beta chain was observed at least ten times. The antigen is unknown. The data were obtained in a study of neurological immune-mediated disorders. As for the study in general: Secondary progressive cases numbered 3 among the approximately 34 multiple sclerosis patients, while the other 31 were relapsing-remitting.

Regarding the study as a whole: Patients with HTLV-1-associated myelopathy had the highest level of TCR clonal expansion, whereas patients with multiple sclerosis had the lowest level, falling beneath the level found in healthy controls. The expanded clones of different subjects shared no CDR3 amino acid sequences (suggesting private repertoires in all groups).

TCRdb re-analysed the 5' RACE reads in MiXCR, keeping a single row per CDR3 protein. The data show some 95,000 distinct CDR3 sequences, with 3% to 4.5% seen just once and 5% to 6.5% held by the top ten. A total of 2 million PBMCs stored at -80 degrees C provided the unsorted libraries. This CDR3 is 14 amino acids long. Germline CDR1 SGDLS, CDR2 YYNGEE. V trimming: 3 bases; J trimming: 5 bases; junction bases outside the gene matches: 6. The sequencing input was PBMCs. The sequence was obtained from a woman aged 18-30 years with multiple sclerosis. V is TRBV9 and J is TRBJ1-1; 8 bases match TRBD1. The CDR3: CASSARTGRTEAFF. In nucleotides, the CDR3 is TGTGCCAGCAGCGCCCGGACAGGGAGGACTGAAGCTTTCTTT.